The 5 T cell receptor beta chains presented below share a single source sample, sequenced in a study of beta chain features in type 1 diabetes. Their target antigens are unknown. As every portion of the isolated RNA was reverse transcribed, the sequencing read expressed TCRB transcripts. Profiling relied on immunoSEQ multiplex PCR, and the TCRdb table lists in-frame clones only, not all of them. The table records about 150,000 clones, 10% of them present only once. General study findings and limits: Shorter TCRB CDR3s, moderately but significantly so, were found in Type 1 diabetes patients in all four CD4+ subsets.

The sample consisted of central memory CD4+ T cells from blood. These receptors came from a man aged 30 to 39 with type 1 diabetes.

The sample holds a few counts of this clone. CDR3 amino acids: CASSTQGRTEAFF. CDR3 in DNA: TGTGCCAGTAGTACACAGGGAAGGACTGAAGCTTTCTTT. This rearrangement joins TRBV19 to TRBJ1-1; D might be TRBD1 (6 bases). The length of the CDR3 is 13 residues. The germline CDR1 and CDR2 sequences are LNHDA and SQIVND (reference sequence). V was cut by 4 bases and J by 5 bases, with 11 bases left in between.

This clone was seen more than once but under ten times. V is TRBV7-6 and J is TRBJ1-4; D is unresolved. The CDR3 length is 13 residues. The ends were cut back, 3 bases at V and 4 bases at J, with 6 bases in the middle. The V gene's germline CDR1 is SGHVS and CDR2 FNYEAQ. This CDR3 is CASSFTGNEKLFF. Written as DNA, the CDR3 is TGTGCCAGCAGCTTCACGGGTAATGAAAAACTGTTTTTT. The variable domain in full, with the rest retrieved from reference TRBV7-6 and TRBJ1-4, is GAGVSQSPRYKVTKRGQDVALRCDPISGHVSLYWYRQALGQGPEFLTYFNYEAQQDKSGLPNDRFSAERPEGSISTLTIQRTEQRDSAMYRCASSFTGNEKLFFGSGTQLSVL.

The chain links TRBV9 to TRBJ1-1, with unresolved D. Germline V gene lookup returns CDR1 SGDLS and CDR2 YYNGEE. Trimming took off 1 base at V and 2 bases at J, with 3 bases between the two ends. The CDR3 is 12 residues long. The CDR3 DNA follows: TGTGCCAGCAGCGTACTAAACACTGAAGCTTTCTTT. Translating it yields CASSVLNTEAFF. Full variable domain (missing parts from reference TRBV9 and TRBJ1-1): DSGVTQTPKHLITATGQRVTLRCSPRSGDLSVYWYQQSLDQGLQFLIQYYNGEERAKGNILERFSAQQFPDLHSELNLSSLELGDSALYFCASSVLNTEAFFGQGTRLTVV.

V gene TRBV9 combines with J gene TRBJ2-7; 9 bases agree with TRBD1. After removal of 4 bases from V and 4 bases from J, the junction contained 9 bases not matched to a gene. The germline V gene has CDR1 SGDLS and CDR2 YYNGEE. The CDR3 covers 15 residues. CDR3 region: CASSPEGTGIYEQYF. CDR3 in DNA: TGTGCCAGCAGCCCAGAGGGGACAGGGATTTACGAGCAGTACTTC.

Regarding this clone: In the same sample, other DNA sequences code for this CDR3. This sequence joins TRBV7-2 and TRBJ1-5, with D possibly TRBD1 on 6 matching bases. Germline values: CDR1 SGHTA, CDR2 FQGNSA. The V gene lost 3 bases and the J gene lost 3 bases, with 9 bases spanning the gap. The CDR3 runs 14 residues. CDR3 in amino acids: CASSLDSNNQPQHF. CDR3 DNA sequence: TGTGCCAGCAGCTTGGACAGCAACAATCAGCCCCAGCATTTT.